These 16 T cell receptor beta chains originate from one sample sequenced in a study of T-cell memory formation after mild COVID-19. TCRdb fed the 5' RACE reads into MiXCR, producing one record per CDR3 protein. The repertoire consists of over 500,000 distinct CDR3 sequences, with 15% to 20% occurring once and the leading ten covering roughly 7.7%. The sequenced material came from PBMCs or a T cell subset sorted from them (not recorded which). These TCRs come from an adult woman who had mild COVID-19 (a few samples of this study predate the infection). Cell type and time point are not known.

V and J are TRBV4-1 and TRBJ1-3; D remains unclear. Germline V gene data show CDR1 as MGHRA and CDR2 as YSYEKL. The CDR3 spans 15 residues. Trimming removed 4 bases from V and 2 bases from J, with 12 bases in between. CDR3 sequence: CASSPNKNTGNTIYF. CDR3 bases: TGCGCCAGCAGCCCCAACAAAAACACTGGAAACACCATATATTTT.

V gene TRBV4-1 combines with J gene TRBJ2-3; tentative D call: TRBD2 (7 bases). The germline V gene encodes CDR1 MGHRA and CDR2 YSYEKL. This CDR3 spans 18 amino acids. Trimming took off 6 bases at V and 2 bases at J, with 24 bases between the two ends. The CDR3 is CASSPRGSAGAYTDTQYF. The CDR3 DNA sequence: TGCGCCAGCAGTCCCCGCGGGAGCGCGGGGGCCTACACAGATACGCAGTATTTT.

The J gene is TRBJ2-3, the V gene TRBV14; D is possibly TRBD2 (5 bases). V was shortened by 0 bases and J by 4 bases, with 8 bases between the two germline ends. The germline V gene has CDR1 SGHDN and CDR2 FVKESK. There are 14 residues in the CDR3. CDR3 loop: CASSQDHGADTQYF. CDR3 sequence (DNA): TGTGCCAGCAGCCAAGATCACGGGGCAGATACGCAGTATTTT.

A few counts support this clonotype. The chain is built from TRBV25-1 and TRBJ2-7; D may be TRBD1 or TRBD2 (6 bases each). The ends were cut back, 4 bases at V and 6 bases at J, with 13 bases in the middle. This CDR3 spans 13 amino acids. CDR1 is MGHDK and CDR2 is SYGVNS in the germline V gene. The CDR3 DNA reads TGTGCCAGCAGTGCCGTACAGGGAGGCGAGCAGTACTTC. Translated: CASSAVQGGEQYF.

A few counts support this clonotype. The chain employs TRBV9 and TRBJ2-5; D possibly uses TRBD1 or TRBD2 (6 bases each). The CDR3 is 14 amino acids. Trimming stripped 1 base from V and 2 bases from J, with 9 bases between. Germline CDR1 is SGDLS and CDR2 is YYNGEE. CDR3 DNA sequence: TGTGCCAGCAGCGTATGGGGGGCACAAGAGACCCAGTACTTC. It yields the protein CASSVWGAQETQYF.

There are a few counts of this clonotype. The V call is TRBV20-1, the J call TRBJ1-1; D might be TRBD1 (6 bases). The germline V gene encodes CDR1 DFQATT and CDR2 SNEGSKA (reference sequence). V was shortened by 3 bases and J by 5 bases, with 16 bases between the two germline ends. The CDR3 extends over 14 amino acids. CDR3 DNA sequence: TGCAGTGCTAGCCCAGGGGCAGGGGAGACTGAAGCTTTCTTT. Translated: CSASPGAGETEAFF.

This clonotype was seen more than once but under ten times. J is TRBJ2-5 and V is TRBV5-1; TRBD1 aligns across 9 bases. J was trimmed by 5 bases and V by 0 bases; bases with no gene match: 8. The CDR3 is 16 amino acids. Germline values: CDR1 SGHRS, CDR2 YFSETQ. CDR3 bases: TGCGCCAGCAGCTTGGGACCGGGACAGGGACGCGAGACCCAGTACTTC. Its protein is CASSLGPGQGRETQYF.

This clonotype was detected a few times. The chain joins TRBV7-2 to TRBJ1-2; maybe TRBD1 (6 bases). V was pared by 5 bases and J by 6 bases, with 13 bases between. The germline gives CDR1 SGHTA, CDR2 FQGNSA. CDR3 length equals 13 residues. The DNA of the CDR3 is TGTGCCAGCAGCCCTCAGGGGCTGGATGGCTACACCTTC. This encodes CASSPQGLDGYTF.

This clonotype appeared many times. V usage is TRBV9 and J usage is TRBJ2-3; 8 nucleotides align to TRBD2. Losses at the gene ends were 4 bases for V and 0 bases for J; bases not matched to a gene: 4. Germline CDR1 and CDR2: SGDLS and YYNGEE. CDR3 length: 15 amino acids. This CDR3 is CASSTIAGSTDTQYF. The CDR3 DNA reads TGTGCCAGCAGCACCATAGCGGGGAGCACAGATACGCAGTATTTT.

This rearrangement joins TRBV21-1 to TRBJ2-7; TRBD1 was called by the table and not checked on the DNA. TRBV21-1 is a known pseudogene. The CDR3 loop spans 16 amino acids. The CDR3 DNA reads as TGTGCCAGCAGCCCTAAACACCGACAGGGAATATACGAGCAGTACTTC. Amino acids: CASSPKHRQGIYEQYF.

The chain carries TRBV20-1 and TRBJ1-1; D call uncertain. Germline lookup yields CDR1 DFQATT and CDR2 SNEGSKA (reference sequence). With 1 base removed from V and 5 bases from J, the gap between germline ends came to 5 bases. The CDR3 covers 11 residues. For the CDR3, the DNA is TGCAGTGCTAGAGTAGTAACTGAAGCTTTCTTT. This translates into CSARVVTEAFF.

V usage is TRBV5-5 and J usage is TRBJ1-5; 7 positions agree with TRBD1. This CDR3 is 18 amino acids long. With V trimmed by 10 bases and J by 0 bases, 19 bases remained unmatched. Germline CDR1 SGHKS, CDR2 YYEKEE (reference sequence). CDR3 sequence reads: CARQGQGDALASNQPQHF. CDR3 nucleotides: TGTGCCCGCCAAGGGCAGGGGGATGCCCTTGCTAGCAATCAGCCCCAGCATTTT.

This chain connects TRBV5-6 to TRBJ1-1, with D unclear. V was shortened by 3 bases and J by 4 bases, with 13 bases between the two germline ends. This CDR3 spans 14 amino acids. In germline, CDR1 is SGHDT, CDR2 YYEEEE. CDR3 bases: TGTGCCAGCAGCTCGAGGCTGGGAGGCACTGAAGCTTTCTTT. Its translation is CASSSRLGGTEAFF.

The rearrangement links TRBV9 to TRBJ2-2; D perhaps matches TRBD1 (6 bases). CDR3 length equals 18 residues. Trimming removed 2 bases from V and 0 bases from J, with 17 bases in between. Germline V gene lookup returns CDR1 SGDLS and CDR2 YYNGEE. The CDR3 coding sequence is TGTGCCAGCAGCGTGACGGGACACCGATTCGCGAACACCGGGGAGCTGTTTTTT. This translates into CASSVTGHRFANTGELFF.

The chain links TRBV12-3 or TRBV12-4 to TRBJ2-7, with 10 bases aligning to TRBD2. CDR3 size: 16 residues. After removal of 6 bases from V and 5 bases from J, the junction contained 13 bases not matched to a gene. CDR3: CASSAPLRLAGDEQYF. In nucleotides, the CDR3 is TGTGCCAGCAGCGCCCCTCTACGGCTAGCGGGAGACGAGCAGTACTTC.

The sample holds many counts of this clonotype. This chain joins TRBV2 and TRBJ1-5; the match to TRBD1 covers 9 bases. Germline V gene data show CDR1 as SNHLY and CDR2 as FYNNEI. There are 14 residues in the CDR3. The trim removed 8 bases at V and 0 bases at J, leaving 2 bases unmatched. The CDR3 nucleotides read TGTGCCAGCGGGACAGGGTTTAGCAATCAGCCCCAGCATTTT. Its protein product is CASGTGFSNQPQHF.